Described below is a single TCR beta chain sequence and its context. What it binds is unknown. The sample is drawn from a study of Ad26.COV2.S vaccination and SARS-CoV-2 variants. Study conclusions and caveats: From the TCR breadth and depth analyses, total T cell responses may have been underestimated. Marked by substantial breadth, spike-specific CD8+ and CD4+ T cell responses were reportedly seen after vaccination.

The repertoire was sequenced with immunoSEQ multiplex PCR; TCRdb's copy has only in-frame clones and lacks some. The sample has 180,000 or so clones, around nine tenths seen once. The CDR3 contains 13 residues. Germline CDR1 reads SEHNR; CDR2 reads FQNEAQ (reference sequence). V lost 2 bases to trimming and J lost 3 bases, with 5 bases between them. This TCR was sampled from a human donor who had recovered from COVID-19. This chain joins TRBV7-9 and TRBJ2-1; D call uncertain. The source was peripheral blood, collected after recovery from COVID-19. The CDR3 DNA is TGTGCCAGCAGCTTAAACGGCTACAATGAGCAGTTCTTC. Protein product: CASSLNGYNEQFF.